The 28 T cell receptor beta chains presented below share a single source sample, sequenced in a study of cytomegalovirus exposure and HLA in healthy donors. Both 60 Vbeta primers and 13 Jbeta primers went into the PCR. Generated by immunoSEQ multiplex PCR, the TCRdb table keeps only in-frame clones and is missing some. The data show roughly 110,000 clones, 60% to 80% seen once. The sequenced sample consisted of PBMCs. These receptors all stem from a man aged 18 to 35 in good health and CMV-seropositive.

V and J are TRBV2 and TRBJ1-6; D uncertain. Germline V gives CDR1 SNHLY, CDR2 FYNNEI. The V and J ends lost 4 bases and 0 bases respectively, with 13 bases between them. The CDR3 sequence is 17 residues long. CDR3 DNA sequence: TGTGCCAGCAGTGGGTTGGCGGGGAGCTCCTATAATTCACCCCTCCACTTT. Its protein product is CASSGLAGSSYNSPLHF.

The CDR3 protein is CASSQRGTGPETQYF. CDR3 bases: TGCGCCAGCAGCCAACGGGGGACAGGGCCGGAGACCCAGTACTTC. The chain recombines TRBV5-1 with TRBJ2-5; 9 bases fit TRBD1. The junction had 9 bases not matched to a gene; V was cut back by 4 bases and J by 5 bases. Germline CDR1 reads SGHRS; CDR2 reads YFSETQ. The CDR3 length is 15 residues. Complete variable domain (other parts from reference TRBV5-1 and TRBJ2-5): KAGVTQTPRYLIKTRGQQVTLSCSPISGHRSVSWYQQTPGQGLQFLFEYFSETQRNKGNFPGRFSGRQFSNSRSEMNVSTLELGDSALYLCASSQRGTGPETQYFGPGTRLLVL.

V and J are TRBV5-5 and TRBJ1-3; D unclear. Germline V CDR1 and CDR2: SGHKS, YYEKEE (reference sequence). V was cut by 1 base and J by 4 bases, with 9 bases left in between. CDR3 size: 14 residues. CDR3 bases: TGTGCCAGCAGCTTGAGAGGGCCGGGAAACACCATATATTTT. This gives the protein CASSLRGPGNTIYF.

This chain uses TRBV6-4 with TRBJ1-2, with no clear D. Germline CDR1 MRHNA, CDR2 SNTAGT. The CDR3 covers 14 residues. Between the trimmed V and J ends, which lost 3 bases and 0 bases, there was a span of 8 bases. The CDR3 sequence is CASSETSSNYGYTF. Written as DNA, the CDR3 is TGTGCCAGCAGTGAAACATCTTCTAACTATGGCTACACCTTC.

The V gene is TRBV7-9, the J gene TRBJ1-6; 8 nucleotides align to TRBD1. V was pared by 6 bases and J by 0 bases, with 7 bases of the junction left unmatched. The length of the CDR3 is 17 residues. Germline CDR1 and CDR2: SEHNR and FQNEAQ (reference sequence). CDR3 sequence: CASSLGQGSSYNSPLHF. DNA for the CDR3: TGTGCCAGCAGTCTCGGACAGGGCAGCTCCTATAATTCACCCCTCCACTTT.

The table lists this clone with a few counts. The V call is TRBV5-1, the J call TRBJ1-1, with TRBD1 as a possible D gene (5 bases). V dropped 0 bases and J dropped 1 base, with 10 bases sitting between them. Germline V gene data show CDR1 as SGHRS and CDR2 as YFSETQ. This CDR3 spans 15 amino acids. This chain's CDR3 is CASSLVGGGNTEAFF. As DNA, the CDR3 is TGCGCCAGCAGCTTGGTTGGGGGGGGGAACACTGAAGCTTTCTTT.

This clone came up a few times. The chain uses TRBV19 and TRBJ1-5, with TRBD1 identical over 7 bases. The V segment lost 4 bases and the J segment 0 bases; nucleotides outside the gene matches: 3. This CDR3 region has 15 residues. Germline assignment: CDR1 LNHDA and CDR2 SQIVND (reference sequence). The CDR3 sequence is CASSNGQASNQPQHF. The DNA for the CDR3 is TGTGCCAGTAGTAATGGACAGGCTAGCAATCAGCCCCAGCATTTT.

The chain recombines TRBV14 with TRBJ2-3, with 8 bases identical to TRBD1. The CDR3 is made up of 15 amino acids. Trimming took 3 bases from V and 4 from J; bases not matched to a gene: 6. CDR1 SGHDN and CDR2 FVKESK come from the germline V gene. The CDR3 DNA is TGTGCCAGCAGCCATGAGGACAGGGTGGCAGATACGCAGTATTTT. Translating gives CASSHEDRVADTQYF.

V is TRBV14 and J is TRBJ2-5; the D is unclear. The CDR3 runs to 13 residues. Trimming cost V 2 bases and J 2 bases, with 6 bases left between them. Germline V CDR1 and CDR2: SGHDN, FVKESK. The CDR3 DNA reads TGTGCCAGCAGCCAACGTTATCAAGAGACCCAGTACTTC. Protein product: CASSQRYQETQYF.

J is TRBJ1-6 and V is TRBV6-5, with D perhaps matching TRBD1 (5 bases). V lost 4 bases to trimming and J lost 10 bases, with 14 bases between them. CDR1 and CDR2 from the germline V gene are MNHEY and SVGAGI. The CDR3 totals 14 residues. CDR3 sequence: CASSSRRVSSPLHF. The DNA of the CDR3 is TGTGCCAGCAGTTCCCGCAGGGTATCCTCACCCCTCCACTTT.

The chain joins TRBV29-1 to TRBJ2-5; no firm D call. The V gene lost 7 bases and the J gene lost 0 bases, with 6 bases spanning the gap. Germline CDR1 is SQVTM and CDR2 is ANQGSEA. The CDR3 contains 11 residues. Here the CDR3 reads CSAYYQETQYF. CDR3 in DNA: TGCAGCGCTTACTACCAAGAGACCCAGTACTTC.

The chain recombines TRBV19 with TRBJ2-4; 9 positions agree with TRBD2. Germline V gene sequence: CDR1 LNHDA, CDR2 SQIVND (reference sequence). This CDR3 has 14 amino acids. J was trimmed by 3 bases and V by 7 bases; bases with no gene match: 4. In nucleotides, the CDR3 is TGTGCCAGTACCGAGCGGGGGGTCAAAAACATTCAGTACTTC. It translates to CASTERGVKNIQYF.

The chain recombines TRBV30 with TRBJ2-1, with 9 nucleotides matching TRBD1. The V gene end was trimmed by 1 base and the J gene end by 8 bases; junction bases not matched to a gene: 3. CDR1 is GTSNPN, CDR2 SVGIG, per germline (reference sequence). The length of the CDR3 is 13 residues. CDR3 nucleotide sequence: TGTGCCTGGAGTGAGGGACAGGGTTATGAGCAGTTCTTC. Translating it yields CAWSEGQGYEQFF.

The genes are TRBV27 and TRBJ2-2; D possibly corresponds to TRBD1 (6 bases). The CDR3 spans 14 residues. CDR1 is MNHEY, CDR2 SMNVEV, per germline (reference sequence). The ends were cut back, 4 bases at V and 5 bases at J, with 11 bases in the middle. CDR3 sequence reads: CASSYTGLTGELFF. CDR3 sequence (DNA): TGTGCCAGCAGTTACACAGGGCTGACCGGGGAGCTGTTTTTT.

V gene TRBV28 combines with J gene TRBJ2-7, with 10 bases matching TRBD1. Looked up from germline, CDR1 is MDHEN and CDR2 is SYDVKM. This CDR3 region has 15 residues. J was trimmed by 1 base and V by 5 bases; bases with no gene match: 5. DNA of the CDR3: TGTGCCAGCAGTAGGACAGGGGGATTATCCTACGAGCAGTACGTC. Encoded protein: CASSRTGGLSYEQYV.

In this sample, this clone turned up once. At one end the junction does not follow the germline gene, possibly because of a read error. The chain carries TRBV28 and TRBJ1-2; TRBD1 matches at 10 bases. CDR1 and CDR2 (germline): MDHEN, SYDVKM. The CDR3 has 13 residues. CDR3 in amino acids: CAGRRDRGYGYTF. CDR3 nucleotides: TGTGCCGGCAGGAGGGACAGGGGATATGGCTACACCTTC.

This chain links TRBV10-3 with TRBJ1-2; the D is unclear. The CDR3 has 13 residues. Trimming left V 8 bases short and J 3 bases short, with 13 bases between. Germline V gene data show CDR1 as ENHRY and CDR2 as SYGVKD. Here the CDR3 reads CAIQEGPDYGYTF. The CDR3 nucleotides are TGTGCCATCCAGGAGGGCCCAGACTATGGCTACACCTTC.

V usage is TRBV5-4 and J usage is TRBJ1-1, with a tentative D call TRBD1 (5 bases). CDR1 is SGHNT and CDR2 is YYREEE in the germline V gene (reference sequence). CDR3 size: 15 residues. V lost 4 bases and J lost 7, with 20 bases in between. The CDR3 region has the DNA TGTGCCAGCAGCCTAAAAGCAGGGTCTGTTGGTGAAGCTTTCTTT. Amino acid sequence: CASSLKAGSVGEAFF.

V and J are TRBV7-8 and TRBJ2-7; the D is unclear. There are 10 residues in the CDR3. Germline CDR1 SGHVS, CDR2 FQNEAQ. V was shortened by 10 bases and J by 6 bases, with 10 bases between the two germline ends. Here the CDR3 DNA reads TGTGCCACCATGACTCGCGAGCAGTACGTC. It specifies CATMTREQYV.

This chain connects TRBV6-1 to TRBJ1-4; maybe TRBD1 (6 bases). Trimming took off 6 bases at V and 3 bases at J, with 14 bases between the two ends. Germline assignment: CDR1 MNHNS and CDR2 SASEGT. This CDR3 spans 15 amino acids. The CDR3 sequence is CASRAGDAANEKLFF. CDR3 in DNA: TGTGCCAGCAGGGCAGGGGACGCGGCTAATGAAAAACTGTTTTTT.

The genes are TRBV2 and TRBJ1-6, with 7 bases identical to TRBD1. Germline V gene sequence: CDR1 SNHLY, CDR2 FYNNEI. Trimming at V came to 6 bases and at J to 5 bases, leaving 4 bases not matched to a gene. The CDR3 contains 14 residues. The CDR3 DNA reads as TGTGCCAGCAGACGGGACAGCGATAATTCACCCCTCCACTTT. It translates to CASRRDSDNSPLHF.

The chain has TRBV11-3 and TRBJ2-4; D is possibly TRBD1 (5 bases). Germline V gene sequence: CDR1 SGHNT, CDR2 YENEEA. V was trimmed by 1 base and J by 3 bases, leaving 13 bases between them. This CDR3 region has 16 residues. CDR3 bases: TGTGCCAGCAGCTTAGCGGGTATTAGGGGCAAAAACATTCAGTACTTC. It is translated as CASSLAGIRGKNIQYF.

The gene calls are TRBV18 and TRBJ1-2, with D unresolved. Germline V gene data show CDR1 as KGHSH and CDR2 as LQKENI. This CDR3 spans 13 amino acids. Trimming took 3 bases from V and 1 from J, leaving 6 bases between them. In nucleotides, the CDR3 is TGTGCCAGCTCACCCCAGGTTAACTATGGCTACACCTTC. It encodes CASSPQVNYGYTF.

This clone was seen once. The chain uses TRBV19 and TRBJ1-2; 7 positions match TRBD1. Germline CDR1 and CDR2: LNHDA and SQIVND (reference sequence). The J segment lost 2 bases and the V segment lost 6 bases, leaving 12 bases of the junction unmatched. This CDR3 comprises 16 residues. The CDR3: CASRMGTALSNYGYTF. The CDR3 nucleotides read TGTGCCAGTAGAATGGGGACAGCTCTCTCAAACTATGGCTACACCTTC. Looking up the rest from reference TRBV19 and TRBJ1-2 gives the full variable domain: DGGITQSPKYLFRKEGQNVTLSCEQNLNHDAMYWYRQDPGQGLRLIYYSQIVNDFQKGDIAEGYSVSREKKESFPLTVTSAQKNPTAFYLCASRMGTALSNYGYTFGSGTRLTVV.

This chain links TRBV5-6 with TRBJ2-5; a weak D match, TRBD2 (5 bases). This CDR3 spans 16 amino acids. V shed 1 base and J shed 5 bases, with 18 bases lying between them. Germline V gene sequence: CDR1 SGHDT, CDR2 YYEEEE. The CDR3 loop reads CASSLSHRQRLETQYF. The CDR3, as DNA: TGTGCCAGCAGCTTGAGTCACCGTCAGCGGTTGGAGACCCAGTACTTC. The variable domain in full, completed from reference TRBV5-6 and TRBJ2-5, reads DAGVTQSPTHLIKTRGQQVTLRCSPKSGHDTVSWYQQALGQGPQFIFQYYEEEERQRGNFPDRFSGHQFPNYSSELNVNALLLGDSALYLCASSLSHRQRLETQYFGPGTRLLVL.

The rearrangement joins TRBV5-1 to TRBJ1-1; possibly TRBD1 for D (6 bases). The V gene lost 3 bases and the J gene lost 0 bases, with 15 bases spanning the gap. There are 16 residues in the CDR3. The V gene's germline CDR1 is SGHRS and CDR2 YFSETQ. The DNA for the CDR3 is TGCGCCAGCAGCTATACTCAGGGGCTAATGAACACTGAAGCTTTCTTT. Translating gives CASSYTQGLMNTEAFF.

The chain recombines TRBV5-6 with TRBJ1-6; a weak D match, TRBD1 (6 bases). The CDR3 consists of 14 residues. Germline V gene lookup returns CDR1 SGHDT and CDR2 YYEEEE. The ends were cut back, 0 bases at V and 9 bases at J, with 10 bases in the middle. The CDR3 loop reads CASSLGQGTSPLHF. For the CDR3, the DNA is TGTGCCAGCAGCTTGGGGCAGGGGACTTCACCCCTCCACTTT.

V and J are TRBV2 and TRBJ2-2; maybe TRBD2 (7 bases). V was trimmed by 5 bases and J by 4 bases, leaving 17 bases between them. The germline V gene encodes CDR1 SNHLY and CDR2 FYNNEI. The CDR3 length is 16 residues. CDR3 sequence: CASSIRRGAPTGELFF. In DNA form, the CDR3 reads TGTGCCAGCAGTATACGTCGGGGGGCACCCACCGGGGAGCTGTTTTTT.